This T cell receptor beta chain came from a study of long-term antiretroviral therapy in people with HIV. Cryopreserved PBMC, at roughly 0.85-11 million per sample, were present before DNA extraction. Version v3.0 of the immunoSEQ assay was performed at survey level. Some clones are missing from TCRdb's copy, which holds only in-frame ones; the method was immunoSEQ multiplex PCR. This sample has around 33,000 clones; roughly four fifths occur once, and the top ten carry approximately 8%. General study findings and limits: It was not possible to obtain data on ART adherence, viral resistance or therapy changes. Regardless of time point, clones expanded before ART dominated the repertoire.

This CDR3 spans 15 amino acids. The V gene lost 0 bases and the J gene lost 4 bases, with 13 bases spanning the gap. Looked up from germline, CDR1 is SGHRS and CDR2 is YFSETQ. As for this clone: Its antigen remains unidentified.

The rearrangement links TRBV5-1 to TRBJ1-2; tentative D call: TRBD1 (5 bases). This sequence originates from a man aged 18 to 35 with HIV. The specimen comprised unsorted PBMCs, sampled 0.4 years before starting antiretroviral therapy. Here the CDR3 DNA reads TGCGCCAGCAGCTTGGCCGCGGGGCATAGCTATGGCTACACCTTC. Amino acid sequence: CASSLAAGHSYGYTF. Using reference TRBV5-1 and TRBJ1-2 for the parts outside the CDR3, the full variable domain is KAGVTQTPRYLIKTRGQQVTLSCSPISGHRSVSWYQQTPGQGLQFLFEYFSETQRNKGNFPGRFSGRQFSNSRSEMNVSTLELGDSALYLCASSLAAGHSYGYTFGSGTRLTVV.